This T cell receptor beta chain was sequenced in a study of T cell changes during pregnancy in multiple sclerosis. Per germline, CDR1 LNHDA and CDR2 SQIVND (reference sequence). The CDR3 extends over 14 amino acids. The V end lost 3 bases, the J end lost 9 bases, and 15 bases lay between the germline ends. Only in-frame clones appear in the TCRdb table, and some are missing; sequencing was by immunoSEQ multiplex PCR. The table has around 130,000 clones, 85% to 95% seen once. The material was peripheral blood, obtained before pregnancy. The chain couples TRBV19 to TRBJ2-1, with D possibly TRBD1 on 6 matching bases. The receptor's source is a female donor with multiple sclerosis, enrolled in a pregnancy study. The CDR3 here is CASSIEVGAGEQFF. The CDR3 DNA is TGTGCCAGTAGTATCGAAGTGGGGGCGGGTGAGCAGTTCTTC.